This T cell receptor (beta chain) is drawn from a study of CD8+ T cells in alopecia areata. Study conclusions and caveats: Clonality in lesional scalp, especially alopecia totalis/universalis, exceeded that of normal scalp. Resident alphabeta T cells of normal skin are also sequenced in scalp samples.

In its sample, this clone was seen a few times. Its antigen is still unknown. Once RNA had been extracted, it was reverse transcribed into cDNA to act as the sequencing template. Assay: immunoSEQ multiplex PCR; the TCRdb copy retains only in-frame clones and omits some. The sample yields some 240,000 clones, roughly 57% seen once. Peripheral blood and lesional scalp punch biopsies were taken from alopecia areata patients. Germline V gives CDR1 ENHRY, CDR2 SYGVKD. The length of the CDR3 is 14 residues. The V end lost 6 bases, the J end lost 0 bases, and 8 bases lay between the germline ends. The chain uses TRBV10-3 and TRBJ2-2, with D unresolved. The sample in question was CD4+ T cells sorted from blood, obtained at week 0. The clonotype was recovered from a human donor with alopecia areata. This chain's CDR3 is CAISRNANTGELFF. The CDR3 nucleotides are TGTGCCATCAGCAGGAACGCGAACACCGGGGAGCTGTTTTTT.